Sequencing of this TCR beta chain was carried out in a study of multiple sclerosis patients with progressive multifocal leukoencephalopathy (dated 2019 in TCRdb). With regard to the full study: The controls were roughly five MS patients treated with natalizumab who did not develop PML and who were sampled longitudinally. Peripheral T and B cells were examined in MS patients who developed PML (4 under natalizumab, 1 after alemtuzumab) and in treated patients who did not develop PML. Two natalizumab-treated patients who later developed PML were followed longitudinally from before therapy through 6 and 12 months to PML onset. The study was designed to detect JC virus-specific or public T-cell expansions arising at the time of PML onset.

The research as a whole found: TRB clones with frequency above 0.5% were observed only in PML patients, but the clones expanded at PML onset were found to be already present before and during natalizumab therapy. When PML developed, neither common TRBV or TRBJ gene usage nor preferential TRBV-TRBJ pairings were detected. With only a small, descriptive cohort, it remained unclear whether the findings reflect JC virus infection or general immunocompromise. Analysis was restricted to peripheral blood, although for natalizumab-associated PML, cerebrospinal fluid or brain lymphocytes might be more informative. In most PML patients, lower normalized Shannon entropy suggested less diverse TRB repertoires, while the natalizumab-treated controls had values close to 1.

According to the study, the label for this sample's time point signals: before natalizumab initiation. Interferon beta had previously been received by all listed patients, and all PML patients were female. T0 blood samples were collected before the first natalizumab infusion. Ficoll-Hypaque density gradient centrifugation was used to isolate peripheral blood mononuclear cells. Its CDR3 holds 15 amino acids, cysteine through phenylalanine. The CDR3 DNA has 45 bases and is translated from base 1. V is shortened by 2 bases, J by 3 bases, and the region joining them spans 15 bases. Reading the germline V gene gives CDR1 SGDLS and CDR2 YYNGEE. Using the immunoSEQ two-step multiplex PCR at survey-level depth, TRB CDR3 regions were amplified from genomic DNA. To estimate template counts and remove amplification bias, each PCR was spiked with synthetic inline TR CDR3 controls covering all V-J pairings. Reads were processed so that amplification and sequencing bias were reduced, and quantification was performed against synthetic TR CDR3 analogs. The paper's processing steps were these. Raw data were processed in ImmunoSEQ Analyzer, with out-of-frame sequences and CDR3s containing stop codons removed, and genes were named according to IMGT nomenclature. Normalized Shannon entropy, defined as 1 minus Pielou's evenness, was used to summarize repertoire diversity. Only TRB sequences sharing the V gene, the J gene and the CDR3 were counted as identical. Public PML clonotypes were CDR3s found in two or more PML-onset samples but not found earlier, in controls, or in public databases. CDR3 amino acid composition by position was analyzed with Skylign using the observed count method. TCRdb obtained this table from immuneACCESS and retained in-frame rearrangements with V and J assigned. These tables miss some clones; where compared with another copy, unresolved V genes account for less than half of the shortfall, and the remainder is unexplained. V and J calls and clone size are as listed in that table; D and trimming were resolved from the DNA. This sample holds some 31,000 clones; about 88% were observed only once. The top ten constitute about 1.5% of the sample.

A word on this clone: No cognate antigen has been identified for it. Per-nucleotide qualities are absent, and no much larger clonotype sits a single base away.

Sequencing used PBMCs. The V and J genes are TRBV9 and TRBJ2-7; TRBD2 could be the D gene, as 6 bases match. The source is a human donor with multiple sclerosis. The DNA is TGTGCCAGCAGCGTTGCCGGGACTGATGTCTACGAGCAGTACTTC. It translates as CASSVAGTDVYEQYF.